Below are 8 T cell receptor beta chains sequenced from a single sample in a study of read filtering for tumor transcriptome and immune sequencing. Molecular barcoded adaptors covering alpha/delta and beta/gamma chains were used on approximately 440 ng RNA. TCRdb itself ran the reads through MiXCR, one entry per CDR3 protein. The table records 93,000 or so distinct CDR3 sequences, approximately 21% of them present only once. Sequenced: a population of CD138-negative cells sorted from bone marrow. These receptors were taken from a donor over 35 with multiple myeloma.

This clonotype was observed many times. This sequence joins TRBV2 and TRBJ2-2; 9 bases map to TRBD2. This CDR3 comprises 16 residues. Losses at the gene ends were 6 bases for V and 6 bases for J; bases not matched to a gene: 11. Germline V gene lookup returns CDR1 SNHLY and CDR2 FYNNEI. The CDR3 reads CASSPSRLAGPGELFF. The CDR3 bases are TGTGCCAGCAGCCCTTCTAGGCTAGCGGGGCCCGGGGAGCTGTTTTTT. Full variable domain (rest looked up from reference TRBV2 and TRBJ2-2): EPEVTQTPSHQVTQMGQEVILRCVPISNHLYFYWYRQILGQKVEFLVSFYNNEISEKSEIFDDQFSVERPDGSNFTLKIRSTKLEDSAMYFCASSPSRLAGPGELFFGEGSRLTVL.

This clonotype was detected ten times or more. The chain employs TRBV2 and TRBJ2-6; D is ambiguous. The CDR3 extends over 14 amino acids. In germline, CDR1 is SNHLY, CDR2 FYNNEI. V lost 2 bases and J 1 base, leaving 3 bases between the germline ends. The CDR3 sequence is CASSERSGANVLTF. The CDR3 nucleotides are TGTGCCAGCAGTGAAAGATCTGGGGCCAACGTCCTGACTTTC.

The chain is built from TRBV21-1 and TRBJ2-3. TRBV21-1 is reported as a pseudogene. This CDR3 region has 16 residues. The CDR3 region is CASSKVYVTCADTQYF. In DNA, the CDR3 is TGTGCCAGCAGCAAAGTTTATGTCACCTGCGCAGATACGCAGTATTTT.

Worth noting for this clonotype: The likely explanation is a read error, given a far larger clone one base away. In this CDR3 the conserved last residue, phenylalanine or tryptophan, is missing, so a read error is likely. The chain uses TRBV7-2 and TRBJ2-3, with D perhaps TRBD2 (5 bases). The germline V gene encodes CDR1 SGHTA and CDR2 FQGNSA. V was trimmed by 1 base and J by 3 bases, leaving 5 bases between them. This CDR3 contains 13 residues. The CDR3 here is CASSLGGTDTQYL. The CDR3 DNA is TGTGCCAGCAGCTTAGGAGGGACAGATACGCAGTATCTT.

Details on this clonotype: One junction end does not reproduce the germline sequence, and a read error may be involved. The chain carries TRBV4-1 and TRBJ1-1; D is ambiguous. CDR3 length equals 17 residues. From germline, CDR1 is MGHRA and CDR2 YSYEKL. In DNA form, the CDR3 reads TGCGCCAGCAACCAAGATCGTAAGAGGGCGGTTGGCACTGAAGCTTTCTTT. Translation gives CASNQDRKRAVGTEAFF.

Many counts were recorded for this clonotype. The V and J genes are TRBV29-1 and TRBJ2-3, with D possibly matching TRBD2 (7 bases). The CDR3 extends over 15 amino acids. Trimming took off 7 bases at V and 5 bases at J, with 22 bases between the two ends. From germline, CDR1 is SQVTM and CDR2 ANQGSEA. CDR3 protein: CSAPGRGGEGDTQYF. CDR3 coding DNA: TGCAGCGCTCCCGGTCGCGGGGGCGAAGGAGATACGCAGTATTTT.

This clonotype was picked up a small number of times. The chain carries TRBV5-1 and TRBJ1-1; D is uncertain. Germline V gene sequence: CDR1 SGHRS, CDR2 YFSETQ. This CDR3 has 13 residues. V lost 6 bases and J 1 base, leaving 10 bases between the germline ends. The CDR3 nucleotides read TGCGCCAGCACCTTAGACTCGAACACTGAAGCTTTCTTT. Translation: CASTLDSNTEAFF.

This clonotype was recorded at least ten times. The chain combines TRBV12-3 or TRBV12-4 with TRBJ2-3; D unclear. The CDR3 sequence is 13 residues long. The germline V and J ends were trimmed by 1 base and 4 bases, with 6 bases remaining between them. The CDR3 sequence: CASSLGEADTQYF. The CDR3 region has the DNA TGTGCCAGCAGTTTAGGGGAAGCAGATACGCAGTATTTT.